The 29 T cell receptor beta chains below all came from one sample that was sequenced in a study of CD8+ T cells in alopecia areata. Described treatment: oral pan-JAK inhibitor, 5-10 mg twice daily. Once RNA had been extracted, it was reverse transcribed into cDNA to act as the sequencing template. Assay used: immunoSEQ multiplex PCR; TCRdb lists only in-frame clones, some missing. The sample records 180,000 or so clones, about 55% being singletons. Sequencing used CD8+ T cells sorted from blood, obtained at week 24, from a patient treated with tofacitinib. These receptors were taken from a human donor with alopecia areata.

The sample holds a few counts of this clone. V is TRBV12-5 and J is TRBJ2-3; 11 bases agree with TRBD2. J gave up 3 bases and V 0 bases, and 8 bases lay outside the gene matches. Germline V gives CDR1 LGHNT, CDR2 FRNRAP. The CDR3 is 18 residues long. CDR3 in amino acids: CASGLVRMGLAVTDTQYF. CDR3 nucleotides: TGTGCTAGTGGTTTGGTAAGAATGGGACTAGCGGTAACAGATACGCAGTATTTT.

The rearrangement uses TRBV4-3 and TRBJ1-2; a weak D match, TRBD1 (6 bases). Trimming stripped 0 bases from V and 6 bases from J, with 14 bases between. The germline gives CDR1 LGHNA, CDR2 YSLEER. The CDR3 totals 15 residues. This CDR3 reads CASSQDGGAQDGYTF. CDR3 nucleotides: TGCGCCAGCAGCCAAGATGGGGGGGCTCAGGATGGCTACACCTTC.

This clone was observed a handful of times. This chain uses TRBV21-1 with TRBJ1-5; TRBD1, as called in the table, went unchecked against the DNA. TRBV21-1 counts as a pseudogene. The CDR3 is made up of 14 amino acids. CDR3 loop: CASSDGQGPQPQHF. CDR3 DNA sequence: TGTGCCAGCAGCGACGGACAGGGACCTCAGCCCCAGCATTTT.

The table lists this clone with a few counts. The V gene is TRBV15, the J gene TRBJ2-7; D is uncertain. CDR3 length: 13 residues. Trimming removed 5 bases at V and 5 bases at J, with 13 bases between. CDR1 is LNHNV and CDR2 is YYDKDF in the germline V gene (reference sequence). CDR3: CATSWKNIHEQYF. The CDR3 region has the DNA TGTGCCACCAGCTGGAAGAATATCCACGAGCAGTACTTC.

This chain connects TRBV5-6 to TRBJ1-4; D is unresolved. The CDR3 runs 13 residues. Germline V lookup: CDR1 SGHDT, CDR2 YYEEEE. V lost 2 bases and J 7 bases, leaving 9 bases between the germline ends. In DNA, the CDR3 is TGTGCCAGCAGCTTCAATCGGGGTGAAAAACTGTTTTTT. Protein: CASSFNRGEKLFF.

The chain joins TRBV29-1 to TRBJ1-2; D might be TRBD1 (5 bases). The CDR3 length is 16 residues. Germline loops: CDR1 SQVTM, CDR2 ANQGSEA. Trimming took off 3 bases at V and 3 bases at J, with 20 bases between the two ends. The CDR3 nucleotides read TGCAGCGTTGATCGTCGTTCCGGAGGGGTCGACTATGGCTACACCTTC. Protein: CSVDRRSGGVDYGYTF.

CDR3 sequence: CASSLAQGGNQPQHF. In DNA, the CDR3 is TGTGCCAGCAGCTTAGCTCAGGGGGGGAATCAGCCCCAGCATTTT. The rearrangement joins TRBV7-8 to TRBJ1-5, with 7 nucleotides matching TRBD1. Trimming cost V 0 bases and J 4 bases; bases outside gene matches: 3. Germline assignment: CDR1 SGHVS and CDR2 FQNEAQ. This CDR3 is 15 amino acids long.

This chain links TRBV30 with TRBJ2-1; 15 bases agree with TRBD2. The germline CDR1 and CDR2 sequences are GTSNPN and SVGIG (reference sequence). The CDR3 covers 17 residues. V lost 4 bases, J lost 0 bases, and 4 bases stayed unmatched. The chain's CDR3 is CAWKGTSGGSSYNEQFF. CDR3 nucleotide sequence: TGTGCCTGGAAAGGGACTAGCGGGGGGAGCTCCTACAATGAGCAGTTCTTC.

V is TRBV5-6 and J is TRBJ2-1; D is possibly TRBD1 or TRBD2 (6 bases each). CDR1 is SGHDT and CDR2 is YYEEEE in the germline V gene. This CDR3 has 15 amino acids. The ends were cut back, 4 bases at V and 7 bases at J, with 18 bases in the middle. Here the CDR3 DNA reads TGTGCCAGCAGCGGAGGGGACGGGGGCCCGAATGAGCAGTTCTTC. It codes for CASSGGDGGPNEQFF.

The chain recombines TRBV6-6 with TRBJ1-1, with a weak D call TRBD1 (5 bases). The CDR3 totals 16 residues. Deletions cut 2 bases from V and 1 base from J, with 14 bases between. The germline V gene has CDR1 MNHNY and CDR2 SVGAGI (reference sequence). The CDR3 sequence is CASSYGIIRENTEAFF. The CDR3 DNA reads TGTGCCAGCAGTTACGGAATAATCAGGGAGAACACTGAAGCTTTCTTT.

V gene TRBV2 combines with J gene TRBJ1-5; D remains unclear. The germline V and J ends were trimmed by 1 base and 4 bases, with 8 bases remaining between them. This CDR3 region has 14 residues. CDR1 is SNHLY and CDR2 is FYNNEI in the germline V gene. CDR3 loop: CASSEGFGNQPQHF. The CDR3 DNA follows: TGTGCCAGCAGTGAAGGGTTTGGGAATCAGCCCCAGCATTTT.

V is TRBV7-3 and J is TRBJ1-5, with a possible D match to TRBD1 (5 bases). Trimming pared 6 bases from V and 5 bases from J, leaving 14 bases between. Germline V gene data show CDR1 as SGHTA and CDR2 as FQGTGA. The CDR3 has 14 amino acids. DNA for the CDR3: TGTGCCAGCAGTCCTCGGGACGGCGATCAGCCCCAGCATTTT. Protein: CASSPRDGDQPQHF.

The chain uses TRBV29-1 and TRBJ1-2, with D hard to call. Germline-derived CDR1 and CDR2 are SQVTM and ANQGSEA. The CDR3 runs 12 residues. The V and J ends lost 4 bases and 5 bases respectively, with 11 bases between them. The CDR3 loop is CSVVWQDYGYTF. The DNA for the CDR3 is TGCAGCGTTGTTTGGCAGGATTATGGCTACACCTTC.

This sequence joins TRBV27 and TRBJ1-2; no clear D. CDR3 length equals 12 residues. V gave up 5 bases and J gave up 2 bases, with 6 bases separating them. Germline V CDR1 and CDR2: MNHEY, SMNVEV (reference sequence). In nucleotides, the CDR3 is TGTGCCAGCAGTCCAAACAACTATGGCTACACCTTC. It is translated as CASSPNNYGYTF.

This clone showed up just a few times. V gene TRBV19 combines with J gene TRBJ2-1; TRBD1 aligns across 7 bases. The germline V gene has CDR1 LNHDA and CDR2 SQIVND (reference sequence). V was pared by 6 bases and J by 6 bases, with 5 bases of the junction left unmatched. This CDR3 spans 13 amino acids. In DNA form, the CDR3 reads TGTGCCAGTAGACCCGACAGGGCCAATGAGCAGTTCTTC. It yields the protein CASRPDRANEQFF.

The chain combines TRBV14 with TRBJ1-1, with 7 bases identical to TRBD1. The CDR3 is 14 amino acids. Germline V gives CDR1 SGHDN, CDR2 FVKESK. Germline trimming cut 6 bases from V and 3 bases from J; bases unmatched to any gene: 7. CDR3 nucleotides: TGTGCCAGCAGTCTCAGGGGGGGATACACTGAAGCTTTCTTT. Its protein is CASSLRGGYTEAFF.

This clone was observed a few times. The rearrangement links TRBV5-5 to TRBJ2-5; 8 bases line up with TRBD1. V shed 4 bases, J shed 3 bases, and the junction held 5 bases outside the gene matches. Germline values: CDR1 SGHKS, CDR2 YYEKEE (reference sequence). The CDR3 length is 14 residues. The CDR3 protein is CASSHGQGKETQYF. CDR3 nucleotides: TGTGCCAGCAGCCATGGACAGGGCAAAGAGACCCAGTACTTC.

The chain employs TRBV25-1 and TRBJ2-2; D is unresolved. Germline-derived CDR1 and CDR2 are MGHDK and SYGVNS. This CDR3 comprises 12 residues. V shed 4 bases and J shed 7 bases, with 7 bases lying between them. The DNA of the CDR3 is TGTGCCAGCAGTGCTAAGATCGGGGAGCTGTTTTTT. Translated: CASSAKIGELFF. The whole variable domain, filled in from reference TRBV25-1 and TRBJ2-2, reads EADIYQTPRYLVIGTGKKITLECSQTMGHDKMYWYQQDPGMELHLIHYSYGVNSTEKGDLSSESTVSRIRTEHFPLTLESARPSHTSQYLCASSAKIGELFFGEGSRLTVL.

The chain is built from TRBV30 and TRBJ1-5; TRBD1 agrees at 7 bases. This CDR3 region has 13 residues. V dropped 7 bases and J dropped 6; count of bases not matched to a gene: 9. CDR1 and CDR2 (germline): GTSNPN, SVGIG (reference sequence). Written as DNA, the CDR3 is TGTGCCTTGACGACAGGGTATGGTCAGCCCCAGCATTTT. This gives the protein CALTTGYGQPQHF.

The CDR3 DNA reads TGTGCCAGTAGTACGGACAGGGAAACTGAAGCTTTCTTT. Amino acid sequence: CASSTDRETEAFF. The V call is TRBV19, the J call TRBJ1-1; 8 nucleotides agree with TRBD1. V gave up 4 bases and J gave up 5 bases; unmatched junction bases: 3. The CDR3 runs to 13 residues. In germline, CDR1 is LNHDA, CDR2 SQIVND (reference sequence).

The chain carries TRBV6-5 and TRBJ2-1; TRBD2 agrees at 9 bases. Per the germline V gene, CDR1 is MNHEY and CDR2 is SVGAGI. The CDR3 spans 16 residues. The trim removed 4 bases at V and 4 bases at J, leaving 8 bases unmatched. CDR3 protein: CASSFPAAGGYNEQFF. The CDR3 region has the DNA TGTGCCAGCAGTTTCCCGGCGGCGGGGGGGTACAATGAGCAGTTCTTC.

V usage is TRBV7-8 and J usage is TRBJ2-7; D is possibly TRBD2 (6 bases). Germline V lookup: CDR1 SGHVS, CDR2 FQNEAQ. Trimming cost V 0 bases and J 6 bases, with 18 bases left between them. This CDR3 comprises 16 residues. The DNA for the CDR3 is TGTGCCAGCAGCTTAGCGGCGGGACCCCGCCACGGCGAGCAGTACTTC. Translated: CASSLAAGPRHGEQYF.

The chain is built from TRBV5-6 and TRBJ2-1; no firm D call. Deletions cut 0 bases from V and 15 bases from J, with 13 bases between. There are 12 residues in the CDR3. Germline CDR1 SGHDT, CDR2 YYEEEE. CDR3 sequence reads: CASSLGGGRLFF. The CDR3 nucleotides read TGTGCCAGCAGCTTGGGAGGTGGTAGGCTGTTCTTC.

The chain combines TRBV4-3 with TRBJ2-3, with 9 positions matching TRBD1. CDR3 length: 14 amino acids. With V trimmed by 5 bases and J by 3 bases, 3 bases remained unmatched. From germline, CDR1 is LGHNA and CDR2 YSLEER. Written as DNA, the CDR3 is TGCGCCAGCAGCTTAGGGACAGGGACAGATACGCAGTATTTT. Protein: CASSLGTGTDTQYF.

The chain is built from TRBV30 and TRBJ2-1; TRBD1 agrees at 7 bases. Germline lookup yields CDR1 GTSNPN and CDR2 SVGIG (reference sequence). This CDR3 spans 15 amino acids. V gave up 3 bases and J gave up 0 bases; unmatched junction bases: 5. In DNA, the CDR3 is TGTGCCTGGAGCCTGGCAGGGGGCTCCTACAATGAGCAGTTCTTC. Its translation: CAWSLAGGSYNEQFF.

The gene calls are TRBV4-3 and TRBJ2-7, with 7 nucleotides matching TRBD2. The CDR3 runs 13 residues. Trimming cost V 4 bases and J 6 bases; bases outside gene matches: 6. CDR1 and CDR2 (germline): LGHNA, YSLEER. The CDR3 spells CASSPRWGGEQYF. The CDR3 DNA is TGCGCCAGCAGCCCCCGTTGGGGGGGCGAGCAGTACTTC.

The table lists this clone with a few counts. The chain joins TRBV13 to TRBJ2-7; perhaps D is TRBD1 or TRBD2 (5 bases each). The CDR3 loop spans 13 amino acids. Per germline, CDR1 PRHDT and CDR2 FYEKMQ (reference sequence). With 6 bases removed from V and 4 bases from J, the gap between germline ends came to 13 bases. The CDR3 nucleotides are TGTGCCAGCAGAACCAGGGAGTCGTACGAGCAGTACTTC. Its protein product is CASRTRESYEQYF. The full variable domain, rest sourced from reference TRBV13 and TRBJ2-7, is AAGVIQSPRHLIKEKRETATLKCYPIPRHDTVYWYQQGPGQDPQFLISFYEKMQSDKGSIPDRFSAQQFSDYHSELNMSSLELGDSALYFCASRTRESYEQYFGPGTRLTVT.

This clone occurred a few times. The chain has TRBV29-1 and TRBJ2-2; D uncertain. Germline CDR1 is SQVTM and CDR2 is ANQGSEA. This CDR3 comprises 18 residues. V lost 8 bases to trimming and J lost 0 bases, with 25 bases between them. CDR3 amino acids: CSFITGPGPIANTGELFF. Here the CDR3 DNA reads TGCAGCTTCATAACCGGACCCGGGCCAATAGCGAACACCGGGGAGCTGTTTTTT.

The chain joins TRBV5-1 to TRBJ2-2; TRBD1 matches at 9 bases. This CDR3 has 16 residues. Germline V lookup: CDR1 SGHRS, CDR2 YFSETQ. After removal of 5 bases from V and 3 bases from J, the junction contained 8 bases not matched to a gene. DNA of the CDR3: TGCGCCAGCAGGGATCCGGGACAGGGACACACCGGGGAGCTGTTTTTT. This translates into CASRDPGQGHTGELFF.